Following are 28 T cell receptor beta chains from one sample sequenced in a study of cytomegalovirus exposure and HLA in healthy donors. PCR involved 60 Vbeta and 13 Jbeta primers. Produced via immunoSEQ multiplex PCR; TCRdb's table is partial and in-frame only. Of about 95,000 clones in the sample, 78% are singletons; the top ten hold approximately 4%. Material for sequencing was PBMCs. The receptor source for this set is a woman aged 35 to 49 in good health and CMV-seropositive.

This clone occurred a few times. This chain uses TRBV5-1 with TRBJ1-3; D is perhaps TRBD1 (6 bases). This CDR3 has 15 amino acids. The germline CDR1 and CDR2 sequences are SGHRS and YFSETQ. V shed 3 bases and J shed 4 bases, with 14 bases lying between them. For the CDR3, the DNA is TGCGCCAGCAGCTCAAATACAGGGTCAGGAAACACCATATATTTT. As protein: CASSSNTGSGNTIYF.

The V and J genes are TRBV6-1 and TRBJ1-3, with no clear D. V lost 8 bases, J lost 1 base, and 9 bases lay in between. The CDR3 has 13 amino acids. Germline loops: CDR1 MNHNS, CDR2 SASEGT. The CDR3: CASGGVSGNTIYF. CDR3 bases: TGTGCCAGCGGCGGGGTATCTGGAAACACCATATATTTT.

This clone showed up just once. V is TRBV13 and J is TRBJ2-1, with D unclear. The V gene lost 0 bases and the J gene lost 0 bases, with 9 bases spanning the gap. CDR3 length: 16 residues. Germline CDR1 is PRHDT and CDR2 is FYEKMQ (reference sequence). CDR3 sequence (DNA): TGTGCCAGCAGCTTAGGCCACAAGAACTCCTACAATGAGCAGTTCTTC. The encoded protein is CASSLGHKNSYNEQFF.

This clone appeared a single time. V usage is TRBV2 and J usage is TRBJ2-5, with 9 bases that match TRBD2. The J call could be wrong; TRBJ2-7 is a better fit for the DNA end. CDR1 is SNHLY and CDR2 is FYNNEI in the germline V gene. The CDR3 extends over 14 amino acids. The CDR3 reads CAGKTSGSTYEQYF. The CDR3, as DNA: TGTGCCGGAAAAACTAGCGGGTCTACCTACGAGCAGTACTTC.

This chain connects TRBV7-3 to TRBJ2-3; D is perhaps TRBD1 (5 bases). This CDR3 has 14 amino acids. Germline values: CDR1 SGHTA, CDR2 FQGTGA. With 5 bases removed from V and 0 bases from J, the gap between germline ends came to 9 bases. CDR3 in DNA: TGTGCCAGCAGCCCGCAGGGAAGCACAGATACGCAGTATTTT. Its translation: CASSPQGSTDTQYF.

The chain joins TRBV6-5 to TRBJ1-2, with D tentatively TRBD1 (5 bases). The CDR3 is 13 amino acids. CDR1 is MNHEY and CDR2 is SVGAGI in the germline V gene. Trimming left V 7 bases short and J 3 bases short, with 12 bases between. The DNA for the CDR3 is TGTGCCAGCACCCAGGGCTTACACTATGGCTACACCTTC. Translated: CASTQGLHYGYTF.

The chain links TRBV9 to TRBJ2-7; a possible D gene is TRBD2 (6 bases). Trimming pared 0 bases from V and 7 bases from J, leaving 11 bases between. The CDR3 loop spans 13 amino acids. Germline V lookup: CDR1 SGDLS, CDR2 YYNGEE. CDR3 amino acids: CASSVAGVGEQYF. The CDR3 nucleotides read TGTGCCAGCAGCGTAGCGGGAGTTGGGGAGCAGTACTTC.

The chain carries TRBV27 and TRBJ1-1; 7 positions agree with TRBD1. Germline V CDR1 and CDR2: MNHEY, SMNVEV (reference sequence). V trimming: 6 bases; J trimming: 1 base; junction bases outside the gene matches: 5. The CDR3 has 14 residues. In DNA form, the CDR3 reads TGTGCCAGCAGGGCAGGGGGGAGGAACACTGAAGCTTTCTTT. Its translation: CASRAGGRNTEAFF.

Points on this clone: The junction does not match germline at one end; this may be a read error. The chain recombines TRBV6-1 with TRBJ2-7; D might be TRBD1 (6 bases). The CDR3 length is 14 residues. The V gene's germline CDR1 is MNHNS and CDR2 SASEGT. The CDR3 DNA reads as TGTGCCAGCAGTCGCCGGGACACGGATTACGAGCAGTGCTTC. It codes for CASSRRDTDYEQCF.

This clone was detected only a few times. The CDR3 DNA sequence: TGTGCCAGCAGCTTTTTGGGGGGAGGGGGCTACGAGCAGTACTTC. Translation: CASSFLGGGGYEQYF. The rearrangement links TRBV5-5 to TRBJ2-7; a possible D gene is TRBD2 (7 bases). V was trimmed by 2 bases and J by 3 bases, leaving 15 bases between them. This CDR3 is built from 15 residues. Germline V gene sequence: CDR1 SGHKS, CDR2 YYEKEE (reference sequence).

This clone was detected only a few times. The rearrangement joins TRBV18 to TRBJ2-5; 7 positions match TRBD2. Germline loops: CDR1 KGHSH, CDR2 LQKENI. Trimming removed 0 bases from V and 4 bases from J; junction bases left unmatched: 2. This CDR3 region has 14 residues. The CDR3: CASSPPSSGETQYF. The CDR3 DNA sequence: TGTGCCAGCTCACCACCGTCTAGCGGAGAGACCCAGTACTTC.

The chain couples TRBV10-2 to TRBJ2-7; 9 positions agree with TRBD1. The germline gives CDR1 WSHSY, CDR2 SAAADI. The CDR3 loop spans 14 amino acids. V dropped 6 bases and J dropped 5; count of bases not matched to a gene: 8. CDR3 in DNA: TGCGCCAGCAGGGGGGACAGGGAACCCGACGAGCAGTACTTC. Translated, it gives CASRGDREPDEQYF.

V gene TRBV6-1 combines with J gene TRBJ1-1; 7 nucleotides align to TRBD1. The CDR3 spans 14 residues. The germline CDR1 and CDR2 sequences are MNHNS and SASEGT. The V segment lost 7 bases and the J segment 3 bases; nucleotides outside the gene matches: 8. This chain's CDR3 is CASTILQGYTEAFF. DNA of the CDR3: TGTGCCAGCACCATATTACAGGGGTACACTGAAGCTTTCTTT.

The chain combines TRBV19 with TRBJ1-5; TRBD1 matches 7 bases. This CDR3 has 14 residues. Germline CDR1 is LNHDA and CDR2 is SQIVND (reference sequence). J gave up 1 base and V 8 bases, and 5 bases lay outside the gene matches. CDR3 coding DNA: TGTGCCAGTGAGGACAGGCCCAGCAATCAGCCCCAGCATTTT. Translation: CASEDRPSNQPQHF.

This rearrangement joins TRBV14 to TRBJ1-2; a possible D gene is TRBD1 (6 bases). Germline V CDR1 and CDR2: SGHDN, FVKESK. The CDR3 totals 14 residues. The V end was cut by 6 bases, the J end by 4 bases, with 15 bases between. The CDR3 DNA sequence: TGTGCCAGCAGTCACGGACAGTCAATCTATGGCTACACCTTC. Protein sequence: CASSHGQSIYGYTF.

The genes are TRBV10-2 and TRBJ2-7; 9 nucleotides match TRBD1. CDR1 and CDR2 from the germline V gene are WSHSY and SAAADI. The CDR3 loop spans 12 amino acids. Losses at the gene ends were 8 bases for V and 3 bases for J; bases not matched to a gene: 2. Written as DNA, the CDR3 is TGCGCCAGCCGGGACAGGGTCTACGAGCAGTACTTC. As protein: CASRDRVYEQYF.

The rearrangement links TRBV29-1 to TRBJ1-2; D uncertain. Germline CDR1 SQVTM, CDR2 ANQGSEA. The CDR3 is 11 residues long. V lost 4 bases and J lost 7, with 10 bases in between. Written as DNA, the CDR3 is TGCAGCGTTGTCGGGTTAGGTGGCTACACCTTC. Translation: CSVVGLGGYTF.

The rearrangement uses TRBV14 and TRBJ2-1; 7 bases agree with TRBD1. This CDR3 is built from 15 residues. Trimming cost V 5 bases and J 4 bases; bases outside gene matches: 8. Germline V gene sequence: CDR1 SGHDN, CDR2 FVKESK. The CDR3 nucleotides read TGTGCCAGCAGCAAACAGGGGTTCAAGTACAATGAGCAGTTCTTC. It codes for CASSKQGFKYNEQFF.

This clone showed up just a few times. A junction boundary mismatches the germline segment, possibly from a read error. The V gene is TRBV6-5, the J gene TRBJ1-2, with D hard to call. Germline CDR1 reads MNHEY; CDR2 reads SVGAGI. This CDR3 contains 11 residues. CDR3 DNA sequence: TGTGCCAGCATTTACCCGTATGGCTACACCTTC. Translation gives CASIYPYGYTF.

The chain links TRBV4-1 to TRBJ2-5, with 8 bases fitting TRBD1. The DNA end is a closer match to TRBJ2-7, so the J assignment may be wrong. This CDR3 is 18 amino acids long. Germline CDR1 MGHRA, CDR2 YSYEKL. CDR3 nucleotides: TGCGCCAGCAGCCAGTCGCCGGTCCCGGACAGGGTCTCCTACGAGCAGTACTTC. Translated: CASSQSPVPDRVSYEQYF.

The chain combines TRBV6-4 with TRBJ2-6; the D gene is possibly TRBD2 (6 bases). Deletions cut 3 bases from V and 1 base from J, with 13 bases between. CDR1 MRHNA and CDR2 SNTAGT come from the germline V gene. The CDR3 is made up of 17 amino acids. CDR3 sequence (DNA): TGTGCCAGCAGTGAGTTCGGGGGTACTTCTGGGGCCAACGTCCTGACTTTC. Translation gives CASSEFGGTSGANVLTF.

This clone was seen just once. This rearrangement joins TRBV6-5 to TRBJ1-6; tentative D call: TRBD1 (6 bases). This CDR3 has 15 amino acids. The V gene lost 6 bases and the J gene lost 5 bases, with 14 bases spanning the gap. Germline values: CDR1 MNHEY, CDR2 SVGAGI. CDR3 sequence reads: CASRRGSTNNSPLHF. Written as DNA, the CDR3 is TGTGCCAGCAGGAGGGGGTCCACAAATAATTCACCCCTCCACTTT.

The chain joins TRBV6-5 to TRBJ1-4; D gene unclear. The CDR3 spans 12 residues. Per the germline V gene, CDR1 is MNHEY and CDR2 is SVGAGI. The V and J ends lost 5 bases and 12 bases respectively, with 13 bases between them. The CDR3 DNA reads TGTGCCAGCAGTCGGTCCCCCGGGGAACTGTTTTTT. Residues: CASSRSPGELFF.

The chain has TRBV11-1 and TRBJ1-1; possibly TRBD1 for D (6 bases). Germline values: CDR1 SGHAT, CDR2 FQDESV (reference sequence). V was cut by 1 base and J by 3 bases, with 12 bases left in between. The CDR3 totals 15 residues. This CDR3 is CASSLERGRDTEAFF. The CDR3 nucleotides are TGTGCCAGCAGCTTAGAGAGGGGGAGGGACACTGAAGCTTTCTTT.

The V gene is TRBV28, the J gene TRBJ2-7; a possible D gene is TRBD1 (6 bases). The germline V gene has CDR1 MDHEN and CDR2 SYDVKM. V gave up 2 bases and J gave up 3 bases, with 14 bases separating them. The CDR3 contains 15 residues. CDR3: CASSLAGQSGYEQYF. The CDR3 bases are TGTGCCAGCAGTTTAGCCGGACAGTCCGGCTACGAGCAGTACTTC.

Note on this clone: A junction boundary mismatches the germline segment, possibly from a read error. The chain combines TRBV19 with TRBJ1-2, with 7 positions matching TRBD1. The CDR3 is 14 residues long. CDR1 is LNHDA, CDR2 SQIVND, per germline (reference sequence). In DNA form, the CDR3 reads TGTGCCAGTAGTGTAGAGGGGGCGCAGTATGGCTACACCTTC. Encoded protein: CASSVEGAQYGYTF. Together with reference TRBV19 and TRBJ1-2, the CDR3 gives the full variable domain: DGGITQSPKYLFRKEGQNVTLSCEQNLNHDAMYWYRQDPGQGLRLIYYSQIVNDFQKGDIAEGYSVSREKKESFPLTVTSAQKNPTAFYLCASSVEGAQYGYTFGSGTRLTVV.

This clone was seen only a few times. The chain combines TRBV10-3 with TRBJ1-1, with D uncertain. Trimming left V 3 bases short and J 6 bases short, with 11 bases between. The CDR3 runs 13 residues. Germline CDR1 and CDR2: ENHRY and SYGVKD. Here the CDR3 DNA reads TGTGCCATCAGTGATACCTGGGAGGCTGAAGCTTTCTTT. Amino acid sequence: CAISDTWEAEAFF.

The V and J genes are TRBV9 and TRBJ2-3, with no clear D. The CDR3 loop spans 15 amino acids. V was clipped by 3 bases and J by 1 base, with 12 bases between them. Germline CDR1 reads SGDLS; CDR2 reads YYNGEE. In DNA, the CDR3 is TGTGCCAGCAGCGAAACCATGGTAGGCACAGATACGCAGTATTTT. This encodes CASSETMVGTDTQYF.